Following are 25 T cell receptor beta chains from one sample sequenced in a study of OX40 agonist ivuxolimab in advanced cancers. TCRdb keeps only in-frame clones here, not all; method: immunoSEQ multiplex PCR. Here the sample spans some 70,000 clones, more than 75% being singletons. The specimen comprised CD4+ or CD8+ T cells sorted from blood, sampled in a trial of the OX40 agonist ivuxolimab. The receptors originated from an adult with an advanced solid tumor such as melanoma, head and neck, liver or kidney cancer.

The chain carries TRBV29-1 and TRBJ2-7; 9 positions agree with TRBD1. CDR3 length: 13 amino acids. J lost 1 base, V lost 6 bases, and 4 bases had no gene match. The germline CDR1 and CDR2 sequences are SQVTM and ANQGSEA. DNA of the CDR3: TGCAGCGTCCTCGGGACAGGGTCCTACGAGCAGTACTTC. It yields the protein CSVLGTGSYEQYF.

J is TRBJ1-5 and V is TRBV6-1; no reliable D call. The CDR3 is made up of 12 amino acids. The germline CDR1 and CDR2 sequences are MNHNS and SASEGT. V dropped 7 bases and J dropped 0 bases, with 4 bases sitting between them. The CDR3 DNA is TGTGCCAGCATAGATAGCAATCAGCCCCAGCATTTT. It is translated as CASIDSNQPQHF.

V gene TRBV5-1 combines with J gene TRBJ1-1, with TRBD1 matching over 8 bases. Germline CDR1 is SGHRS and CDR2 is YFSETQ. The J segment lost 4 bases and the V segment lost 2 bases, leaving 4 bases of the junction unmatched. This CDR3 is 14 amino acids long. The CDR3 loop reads CASSFGQGVTEAFF. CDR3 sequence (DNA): TGCGCCAGCAGCTTCGGACAGGGCGTCACTGAAGCTTTCTTT.

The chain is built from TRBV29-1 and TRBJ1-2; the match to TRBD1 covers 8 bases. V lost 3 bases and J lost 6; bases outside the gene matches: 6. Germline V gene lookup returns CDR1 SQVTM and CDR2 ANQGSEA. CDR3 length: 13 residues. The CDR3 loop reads CSVDRTGLNGYTF. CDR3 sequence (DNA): TGCAGCGTTGACAGGACAGGGTTAAATGGCTACACCTTC. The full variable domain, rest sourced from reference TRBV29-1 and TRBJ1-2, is SAVISQKPSRDICQRGTSLTIQCQVDSQVTMMFWYRQQPGQSLTLIATANQGSEATYESGFVIDKFPISRPNLTFSTLTVSNMSPEDSSIYLCSVDRTGLNGYTFGSGTRLTVV.

CDR3 in amino acids: CASSLGSLTTLIYEQYF. CDR3 sequence (DNA): TGTGCCAGCAGCTTAGGGTCGCTCACGACCCTGATATACGAGCAGTACTTC. The V call is TRBV7-2, the J call TRBJ2-7; D uncertain. Germline loops: CDR1 SGHTA, CDR2 FQGNSA. Trimming removed 1 base from V and 4 bases from J, with 20 bases in between. The CDR3 contains 17 residues.

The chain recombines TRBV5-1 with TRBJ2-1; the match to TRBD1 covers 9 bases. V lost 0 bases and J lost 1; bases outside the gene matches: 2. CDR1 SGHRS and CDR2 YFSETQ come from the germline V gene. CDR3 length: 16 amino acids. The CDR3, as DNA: TGCGCCAGCAGCTTGGAAGGACAGGGGTCCTACAATGAGCAGTTCTTC. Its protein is CASSLEGQGSYNEQFF.

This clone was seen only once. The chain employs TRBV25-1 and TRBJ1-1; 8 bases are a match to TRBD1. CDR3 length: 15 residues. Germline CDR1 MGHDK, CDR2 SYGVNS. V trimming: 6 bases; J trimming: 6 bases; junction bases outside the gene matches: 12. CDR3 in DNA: TGTGCCAGCAGGCTTCCCGGGACAGGCCCTTCTGAAGCTTTCTTT. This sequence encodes CASRLPGTGPSEAFF.

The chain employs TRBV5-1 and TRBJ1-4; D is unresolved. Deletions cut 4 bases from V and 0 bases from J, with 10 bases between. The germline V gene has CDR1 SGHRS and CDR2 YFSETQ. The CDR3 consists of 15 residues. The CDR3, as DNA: TGCGCCAGCAGCGTGGCCGGGACAACTAATGAAAAACTGTTTTTT. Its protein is CASSVAGTTNEKLFF.

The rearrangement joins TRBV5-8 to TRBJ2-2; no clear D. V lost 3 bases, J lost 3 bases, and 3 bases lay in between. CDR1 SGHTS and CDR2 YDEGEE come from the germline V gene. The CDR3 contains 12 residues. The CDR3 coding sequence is TGTGCCAGCAGCTCTTACACCGGGGAGCTGTTTTTT. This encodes CASSSYTGELFF.

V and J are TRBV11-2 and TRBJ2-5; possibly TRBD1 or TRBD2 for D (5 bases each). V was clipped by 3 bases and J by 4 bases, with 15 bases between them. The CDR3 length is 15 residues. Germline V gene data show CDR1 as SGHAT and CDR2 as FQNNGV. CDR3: CASSLGTALGETQYF. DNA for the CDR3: TGTGCCAGCAGCTTGGGGACCGCGTTGGGAGAGACCCAGTACTTC.

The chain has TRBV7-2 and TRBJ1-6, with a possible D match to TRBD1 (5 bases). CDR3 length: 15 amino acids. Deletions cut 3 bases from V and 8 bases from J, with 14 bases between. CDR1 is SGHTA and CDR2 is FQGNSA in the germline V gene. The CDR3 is CASSFVQDGDSPLHF. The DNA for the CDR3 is TGTGCCAGCAGCTTTGTACAGGACGGGGATTCACCCCTCCACTTT.

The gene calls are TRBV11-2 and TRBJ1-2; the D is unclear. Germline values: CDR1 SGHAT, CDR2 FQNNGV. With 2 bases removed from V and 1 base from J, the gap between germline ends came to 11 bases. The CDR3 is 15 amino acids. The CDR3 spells CASSLSRRLNYGYTF. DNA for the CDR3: TGTGCCAGCAGCTTAAGCAGAAGGCTTAACTATGGCTACACCTTC.

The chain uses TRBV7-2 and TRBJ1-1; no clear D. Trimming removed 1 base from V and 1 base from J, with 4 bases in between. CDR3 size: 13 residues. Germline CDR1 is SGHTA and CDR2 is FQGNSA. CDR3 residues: CASSLVGNTEAFF. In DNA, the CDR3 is TGTGCCAGCAGCTTAGTTGGGAACACTGAAGCTTTCTTT.

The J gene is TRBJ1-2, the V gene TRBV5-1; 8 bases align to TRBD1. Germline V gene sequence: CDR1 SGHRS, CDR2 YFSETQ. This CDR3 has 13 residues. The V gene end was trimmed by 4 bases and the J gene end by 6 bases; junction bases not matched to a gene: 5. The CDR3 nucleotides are TGCGCCAGCAGCCCGGACAGGGTAGATGGCTACACCTTC. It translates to CASSPDRVDGYTF.

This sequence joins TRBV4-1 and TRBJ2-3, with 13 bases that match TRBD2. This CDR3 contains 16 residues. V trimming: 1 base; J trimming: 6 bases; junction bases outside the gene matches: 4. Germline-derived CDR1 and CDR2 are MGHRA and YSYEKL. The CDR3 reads CASSQGLAGGGDTQYF. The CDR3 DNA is TGCGCCAGCAGCCAAGGACTAGCGGGGGGAGGTGATACGCAGTATTTT.

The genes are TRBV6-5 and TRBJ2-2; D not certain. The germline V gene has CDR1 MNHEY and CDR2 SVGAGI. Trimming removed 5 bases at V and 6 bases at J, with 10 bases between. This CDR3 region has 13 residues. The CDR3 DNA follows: TGTGCCAGCAGTCGGACCGGGCCCGGGGAGCTGTTTTTT. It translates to CASSRTGPGELFF.

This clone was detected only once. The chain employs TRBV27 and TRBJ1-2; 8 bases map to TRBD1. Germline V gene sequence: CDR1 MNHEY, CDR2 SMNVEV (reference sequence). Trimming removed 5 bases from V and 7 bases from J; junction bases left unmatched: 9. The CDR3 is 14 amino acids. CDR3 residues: CASSLGQGSSGYTF. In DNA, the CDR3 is TGTGCCAGCAGTCTCGGACAGGGAAGCTCTGGCTACACCTTC.

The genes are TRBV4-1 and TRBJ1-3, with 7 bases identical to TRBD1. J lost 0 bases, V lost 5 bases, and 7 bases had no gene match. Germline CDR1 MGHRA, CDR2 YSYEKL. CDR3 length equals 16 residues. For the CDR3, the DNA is TGCGCCAGCAGCTCCCACTGGGACAGCTCTGGAAACACCATATATTTT. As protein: CASSSHWDSSGNTIYF.

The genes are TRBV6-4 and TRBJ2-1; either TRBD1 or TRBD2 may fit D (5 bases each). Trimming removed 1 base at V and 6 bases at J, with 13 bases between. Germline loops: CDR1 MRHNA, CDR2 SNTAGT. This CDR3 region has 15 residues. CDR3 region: CASSDLGRTFNEQFF. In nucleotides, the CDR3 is TGTGCCAGCAGTGACTTGGGACGAACCTTCAATGAGCAGTTCTTC.

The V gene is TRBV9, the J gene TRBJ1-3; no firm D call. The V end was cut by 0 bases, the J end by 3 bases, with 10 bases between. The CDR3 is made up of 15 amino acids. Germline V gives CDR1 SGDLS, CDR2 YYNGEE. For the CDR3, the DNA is TGTGCCAGCAGCGTAGGGGAGGGCAGTGGAAACACCATATATTTT. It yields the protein CASSVGEGSGNTIYF.

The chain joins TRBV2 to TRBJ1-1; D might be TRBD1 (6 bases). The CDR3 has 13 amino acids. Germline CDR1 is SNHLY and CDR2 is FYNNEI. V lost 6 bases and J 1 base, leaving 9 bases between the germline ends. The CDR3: CASSNRENTEAFF. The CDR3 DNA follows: TGTGCCAGCAGCAACAGGGAGAACACTGAAGCTTTCTTT.

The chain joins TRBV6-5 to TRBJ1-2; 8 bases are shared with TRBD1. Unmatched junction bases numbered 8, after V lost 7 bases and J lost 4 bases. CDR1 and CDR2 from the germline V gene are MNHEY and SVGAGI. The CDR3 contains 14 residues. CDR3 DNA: TGTGCCAGCACCCCCTCAGGGGGCGGCTATGGCTACACCTTC. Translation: CASTPSGGGYGYTF.

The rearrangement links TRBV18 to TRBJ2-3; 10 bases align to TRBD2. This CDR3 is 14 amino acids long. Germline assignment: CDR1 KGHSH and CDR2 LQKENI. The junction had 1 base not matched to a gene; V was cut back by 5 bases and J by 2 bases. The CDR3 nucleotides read TGTGCCAGCTCAGGACTAGCGGCCACAGATACGCAGTATTTT. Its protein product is CASSGLAATDTQYF.

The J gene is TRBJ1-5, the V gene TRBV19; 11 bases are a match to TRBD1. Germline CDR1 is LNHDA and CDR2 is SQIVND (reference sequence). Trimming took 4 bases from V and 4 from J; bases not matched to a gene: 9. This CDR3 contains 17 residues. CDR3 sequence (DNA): TGTGCCAGTAGTACACGGACAGGGGGCGAGAATAATCAGCCCCAGCATTTT. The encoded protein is CASSTRTGGENNQPQHF.

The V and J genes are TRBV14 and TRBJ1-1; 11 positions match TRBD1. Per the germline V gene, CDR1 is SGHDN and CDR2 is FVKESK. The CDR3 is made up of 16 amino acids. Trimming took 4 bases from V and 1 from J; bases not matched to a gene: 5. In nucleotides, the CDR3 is TGTGCCAGCAGCCCGGACAGGGGGCAGTGGAACACTGAAGCTTTCTTT. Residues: CASSPDRGQWNTEAFF.